This entry concerns a single TCR beta chain. Its antigen is unidentified. With a much larger clone just one base away, this may be a read error. Clinical symptoms, serum thyroxine and TRAb, thyroid ultrasound and orbital computed tomography together formed the diagnostic basis. Researchers took RNA transcripts and amplified the TCR beta CDR3 regions from them. TCR CDR3 regions were first amplified by RT-PCR with HTBI primers. Via MiXCR, TCRdb re-called the multiplex PCR reads, giving one row per CDR3 protein. The sample yields about 570,000 distinct CDR3 sequences, 35% to 55% seen once. Germline loops: CDR1 SGHRS, CDR2 YFSETQ. This CDR3 has 14 amino acids. The sample is drawn from a study of T cells in Graves' hyperthyroidism and ophthalmopathy. Points from the study as a whole: A 13 V-J model separated ophthalmopathy from stable hyperthyroidism. Peripheral blood also featured most of the thyroid clonotypes expanded above 0.001. Progression to ophthalmopathy was predicted a median of roughly 6.5 months early.

This chain joins TRBV5-1 and TRBJ2-5; the D is unclear. The DNA end is a closer match to TRBJ2-1, so the J assignment may be wrong. The sample was peripheral blood or thyroid tissue (not recorded which). This TCR was sampled from an adult woman with Graves' disease, either hyperthyroidism or ophthalmopathy (not recorded which). In nucleotides, the CDR3 is TGCGCCAGCAGCTCGTCGGGCCAGCAAGAGACCCAGTTCTTC. This gives the protein CASSSSGQQETQFF.